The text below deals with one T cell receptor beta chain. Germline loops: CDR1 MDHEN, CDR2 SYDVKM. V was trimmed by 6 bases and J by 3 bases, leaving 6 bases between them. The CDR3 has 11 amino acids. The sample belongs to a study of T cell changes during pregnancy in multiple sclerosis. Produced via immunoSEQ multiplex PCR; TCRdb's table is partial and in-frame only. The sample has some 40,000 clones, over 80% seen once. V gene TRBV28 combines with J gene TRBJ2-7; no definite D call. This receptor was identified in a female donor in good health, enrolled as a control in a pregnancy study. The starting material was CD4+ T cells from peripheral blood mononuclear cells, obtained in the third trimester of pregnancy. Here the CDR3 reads CASSGFYEQYF. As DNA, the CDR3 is TGTGCCAGCAGCGGGTTCTACGAGCAGTACTTC.